This T cell receptor beta chain was recovered during a study of human T cells and chemical hapten exposure. Whole-study context: Alopecia areata, totalis or universalis affected patients, mainly female. Slight differences in pooled library volume were the main source of varying TCR yields across samples.

Time point denoted: pre-sensitization, week 0. Stated treatment: therapeutic diphenylcyclopropenone sensitization with weekly scalp DPC. Blood sampling occurred before each patch-test application. This clonotype was seen only a few times. Antigen specificity is unknown. The study's findings and limits: The study found expanded TCRs formed significantly more large CDR3 similarity clusters than controls.

TCRdb re-called the RACE reads with MiXCR, one entry per CDR3 protein. Here the sample spans approximately 370,000 distinct CDR3 sequences, around 5.5% being singletons. Sequences were derived from whole blood, sampled in connection with sensitization to the hapten diphenylcyclopropenone (DPC). The sequence was collected from a woman aged 18-35 years with alopecia areata. Some clones in this sample may be carry-over from other donors' samples.

CDR3 sequence: CASSLRVPLYEQYF. Here the CDR3 DNA reads TGTGCCAGCAGCCTCAGGGTTCCTCTCTACGAGCAGTACTTC. The chain couples TRBV28 to TRBJ2-7, with a possible D match to TRBD1 (5 bases). The length of the CDR3 is 14 residues. Germline V gene sequence: CDR1 MDHEN, CDR2 SYDVKM. V lost 6 bases and J lost 3, with 15 bases in between.